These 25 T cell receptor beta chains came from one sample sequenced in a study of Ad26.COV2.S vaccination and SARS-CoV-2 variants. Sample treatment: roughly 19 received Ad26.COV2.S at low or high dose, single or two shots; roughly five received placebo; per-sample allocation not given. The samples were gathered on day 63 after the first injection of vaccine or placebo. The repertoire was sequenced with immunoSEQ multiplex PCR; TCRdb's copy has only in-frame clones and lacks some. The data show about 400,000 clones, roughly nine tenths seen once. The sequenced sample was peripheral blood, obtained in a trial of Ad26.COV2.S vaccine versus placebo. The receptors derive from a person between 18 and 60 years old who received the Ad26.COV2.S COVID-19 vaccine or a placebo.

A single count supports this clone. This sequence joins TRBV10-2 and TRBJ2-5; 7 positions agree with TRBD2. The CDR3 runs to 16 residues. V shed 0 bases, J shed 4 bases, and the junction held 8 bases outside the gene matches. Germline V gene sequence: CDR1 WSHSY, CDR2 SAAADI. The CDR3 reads CASSESMGRVAETQYF. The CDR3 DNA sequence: TGCGCCAGCAGTGAGTCGATGGGGAGGGTGGCAGAGACCCAGTACTTC.

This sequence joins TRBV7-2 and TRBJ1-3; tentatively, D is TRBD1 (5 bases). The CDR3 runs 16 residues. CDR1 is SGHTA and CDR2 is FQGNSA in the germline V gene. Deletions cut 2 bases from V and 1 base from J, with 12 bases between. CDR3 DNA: TGTGCCAGCAGCTTACCAGGGTCGGGTTCTGGAAACACCATATATTTT. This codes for CASSLPGSGSGNTIYF.

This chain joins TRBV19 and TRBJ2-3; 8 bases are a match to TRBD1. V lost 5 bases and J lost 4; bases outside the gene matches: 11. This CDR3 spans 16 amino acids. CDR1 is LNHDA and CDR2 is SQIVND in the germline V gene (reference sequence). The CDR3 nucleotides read TGTGCCAGTAGTCCACGAGGACAGGGAAGGGCAGATACGCAGTATTTT. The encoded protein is CASSPRGQGRADTQYF.

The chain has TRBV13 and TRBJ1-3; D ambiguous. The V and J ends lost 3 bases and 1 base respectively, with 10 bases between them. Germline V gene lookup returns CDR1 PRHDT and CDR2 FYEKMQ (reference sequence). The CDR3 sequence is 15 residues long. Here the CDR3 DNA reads TGTGCCAGCAGCTTCGCCGGTGCTTCTGGAAACACCATATATTTT. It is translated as CASSFAGASGNTIYF.

The CDR3 is CASSLQNTGELFF. The CDR3 DNA sequence: TGTGCCAGCTCACTTCAGAACACCGGGGAGCTGTTTTTT. The J gene is TRBJ2-2, the V gene TRBV18; D not resolved. Germline CDR1 KGHSH, CDR2 LQKENI. V gave up 4 bases and J gave up 1 base, with 4 bases separating them. This CDR3 region has 13 residues.

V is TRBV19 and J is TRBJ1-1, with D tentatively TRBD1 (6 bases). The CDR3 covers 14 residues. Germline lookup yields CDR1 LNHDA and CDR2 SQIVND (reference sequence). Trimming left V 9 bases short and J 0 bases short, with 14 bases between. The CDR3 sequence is CASTSGEMNTEAFF. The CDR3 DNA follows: TGTGCCAGCACCTCAGGGGAGATGAACACTGAAGCTTTCTTT. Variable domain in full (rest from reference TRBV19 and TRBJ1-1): DGGITQSPKYLFRKEGQNVTLSCEQNLNHDAMYWYRQDPGQGLRLIYYSQIVNDFQKGDIAEGYSVSREKKESFPLTVTSAQKNPTAFYLCASTSGEMNTEAFFGQGTRLTVV.

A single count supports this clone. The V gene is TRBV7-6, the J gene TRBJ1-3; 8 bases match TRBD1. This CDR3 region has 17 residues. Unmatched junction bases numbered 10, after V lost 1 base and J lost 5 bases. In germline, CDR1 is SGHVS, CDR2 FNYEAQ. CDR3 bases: TGTGCCAGCAGCTTAGAAATACCGGGACAGGTTAGAAACACCATATATTTT. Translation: CASSLEIPGQVRNTIYF.

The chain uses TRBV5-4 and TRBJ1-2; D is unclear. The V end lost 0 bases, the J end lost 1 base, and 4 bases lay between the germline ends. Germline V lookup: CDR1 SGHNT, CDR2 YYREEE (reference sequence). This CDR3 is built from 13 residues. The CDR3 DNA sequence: TGTGCCAGCAGCTTGGACAGTAACTATGGCTACACCTTC. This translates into CASSLDSNYGYTF.

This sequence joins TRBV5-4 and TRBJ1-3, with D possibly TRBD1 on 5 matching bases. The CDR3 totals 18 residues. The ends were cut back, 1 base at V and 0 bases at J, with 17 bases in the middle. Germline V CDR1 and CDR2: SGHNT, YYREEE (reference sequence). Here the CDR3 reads CASSLIGGGLSSGNTIYF. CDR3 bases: TGTGCCAGCAGCTTGATCGGGGGAGGCTTAAGCTCTGGAAACACCATATATTTT.

This CDR3 is CASSQEAVNTEAFF. The CDR3 coding sequence is TGTGCCAGCAGCCAAGAGGCAGTGAACACTGAAGCTTTCTTT. This chain connects TRBV3-1 (or the pseudogene TRBV3-2) to TRBJ1-1, with D hard to call. Trimming took off 0 bases at V and 0 bases at J, with 5 bases between the two ends. This CDR3 is built from 14 residues. Germline CDR1 is LGHDT and CDR2 is YNNKEL (reference sequence).

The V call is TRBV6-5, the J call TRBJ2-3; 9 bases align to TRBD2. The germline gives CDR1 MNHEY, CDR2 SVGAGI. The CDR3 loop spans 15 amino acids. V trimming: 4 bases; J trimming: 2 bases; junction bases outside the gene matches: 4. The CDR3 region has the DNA TGTGCCAGCAGTTCGACTAGCGGATACACAGATACGCAGTATTTT. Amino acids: CASSSTSGYTDTQYF.

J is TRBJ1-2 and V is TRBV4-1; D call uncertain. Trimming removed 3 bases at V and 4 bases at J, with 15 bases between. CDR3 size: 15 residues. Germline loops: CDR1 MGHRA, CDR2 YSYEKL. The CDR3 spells CASSQQNPGSYGYTF. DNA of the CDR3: TGCGCCAGCAGCCAGCAAAACCCGGGGAGCTATGGCTACACCTTC.

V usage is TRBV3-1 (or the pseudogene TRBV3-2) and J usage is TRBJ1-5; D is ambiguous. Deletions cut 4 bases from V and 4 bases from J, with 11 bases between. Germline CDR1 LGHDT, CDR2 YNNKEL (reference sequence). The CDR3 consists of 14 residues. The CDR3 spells CASSLANSNQPQHF. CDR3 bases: TGTGCCAGCAGCCTGGCCAATTCTAATCAGCCCCAGCATTTT.

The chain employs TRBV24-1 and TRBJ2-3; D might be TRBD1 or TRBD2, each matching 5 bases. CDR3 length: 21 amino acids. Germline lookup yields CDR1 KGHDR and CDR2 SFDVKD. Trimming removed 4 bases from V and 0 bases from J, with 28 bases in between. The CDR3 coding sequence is TGTGCCACCAGTGACCCTCCGGGTGGGGACGGCGACTCCCAGAGCACAGATACGCAGTATTTT. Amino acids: CATSDPPGGDGDSQSTDTQYF.

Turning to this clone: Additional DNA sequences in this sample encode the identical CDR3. The CDR3 nucleotides are TGTGCCAGCAGTTACCCGGGAACCGGGGAGCTGTTTTTT. Protein product: CASSYPGTGELFF. The gene calls are TRBV6-5 and TRBJ2-2, with D tentatively TRBD2 (5 bases). V was clipped by 2 bases and J by 5 bases, with 6 bases between them. Germline values: CDR1 MNHEY, CDR2 SVGAGI. The CDR3 consists of 13 residues.

CDR3 in DNA: TGCAGTGCTAGTGAATTTACGGGACTCGGCACAGATACGCAGTATTTT. Its protein is CSASEFTGLGTDTQYF. The rearrangement links TRBV20-1 to TRBJ2-3, with a possible D match to TRBD2 (6 bases). Germline V gene sequence: CDR1 DFQATT, CDR2 SNEGSKA (reference sequence). The length of the CDR3 is 16 residues. V lost 3 bases and J 1 base, leaving 17 bases between the germline ends.

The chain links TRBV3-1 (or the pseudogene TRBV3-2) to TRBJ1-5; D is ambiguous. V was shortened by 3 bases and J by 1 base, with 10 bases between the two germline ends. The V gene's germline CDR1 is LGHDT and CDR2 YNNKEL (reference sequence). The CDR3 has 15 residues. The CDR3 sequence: CASSQSTPSNQPQHF. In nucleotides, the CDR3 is TGTGCCAGCAGCCAGTCGACCCCGAGCAATCAGCCCCAGCATTTT.

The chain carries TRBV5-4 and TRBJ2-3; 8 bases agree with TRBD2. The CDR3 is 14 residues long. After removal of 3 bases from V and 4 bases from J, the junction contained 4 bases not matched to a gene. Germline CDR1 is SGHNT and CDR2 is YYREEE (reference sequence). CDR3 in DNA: TGTGCCAGCAGCTCGGGGGGGCGGGCAGATACGCAGTATTTT. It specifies CASSSGGRADTQYF.

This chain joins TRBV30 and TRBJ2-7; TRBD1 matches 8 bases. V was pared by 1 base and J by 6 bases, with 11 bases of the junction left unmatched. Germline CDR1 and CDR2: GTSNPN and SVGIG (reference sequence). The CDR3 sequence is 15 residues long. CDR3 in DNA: TGTGCCTGGAGTGGAGGGGGCCAGGGGGCGGGCGAGCAGTACTTC. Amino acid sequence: CAWSGGGQGAGEQYF.

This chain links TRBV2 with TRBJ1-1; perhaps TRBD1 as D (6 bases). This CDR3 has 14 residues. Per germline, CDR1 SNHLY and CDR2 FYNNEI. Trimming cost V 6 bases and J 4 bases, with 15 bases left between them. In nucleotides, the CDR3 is TGTGCCAGCAGCATCGGACAGTGGACCACTGAAGCTTTCTTT. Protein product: CASSIGQWTTEAFF.

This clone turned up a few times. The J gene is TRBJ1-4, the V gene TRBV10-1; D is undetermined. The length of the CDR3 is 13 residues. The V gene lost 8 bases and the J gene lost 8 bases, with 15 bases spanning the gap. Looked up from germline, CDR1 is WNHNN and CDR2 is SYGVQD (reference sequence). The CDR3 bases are TGCGCCAGCTCGACGTCGCCGGGCGAAAAACTGTTTTTT. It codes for CASSTSPGEKLFF.

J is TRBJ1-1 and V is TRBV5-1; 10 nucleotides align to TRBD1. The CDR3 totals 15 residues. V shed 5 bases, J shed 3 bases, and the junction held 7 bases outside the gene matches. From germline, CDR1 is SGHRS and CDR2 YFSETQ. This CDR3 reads CASSPSGTGDTEAFF. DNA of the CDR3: TGCGCCAGCAGTCCGTCCGGGACAGGGGACACTGAAGCTTTCTTT.

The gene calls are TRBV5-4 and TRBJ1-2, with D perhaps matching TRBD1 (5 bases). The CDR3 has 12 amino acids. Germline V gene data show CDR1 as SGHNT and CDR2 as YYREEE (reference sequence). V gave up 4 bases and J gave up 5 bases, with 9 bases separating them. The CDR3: CASSAGEYGYTF. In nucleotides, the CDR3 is TGTGCCAGCAGCGCGGGGGAGTATGGCTACACCTTC.

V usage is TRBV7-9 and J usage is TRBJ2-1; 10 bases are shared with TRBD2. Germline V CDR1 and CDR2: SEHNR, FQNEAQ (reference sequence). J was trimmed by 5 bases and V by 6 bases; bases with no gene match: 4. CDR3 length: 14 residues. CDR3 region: CASSFTSGDNEQFF. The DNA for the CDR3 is TGTGCCAGCAGTTTTACTAGCGGGGACAATGAGCAGTTCTTC.

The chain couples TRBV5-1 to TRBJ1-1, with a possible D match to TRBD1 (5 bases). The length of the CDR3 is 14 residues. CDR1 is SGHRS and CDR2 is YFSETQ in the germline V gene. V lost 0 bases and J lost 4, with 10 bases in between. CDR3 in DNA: TGCGCCAGCAGCTTGGACGTGGGGGGCACTGAAGCTTTCTTT. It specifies CASSLDVGGTEAFF. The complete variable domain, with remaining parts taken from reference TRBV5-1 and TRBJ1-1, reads KAGVTQTPRYLIKTRGQQVTLSCSPISGHRSVSWYQQTPGQGLQFLFEYFSETQRNKGNFPGRFSGRQFSNSRSEMNVSTLELGDSALYLCASSLDVGGTEAFFGQGTRLTVV.